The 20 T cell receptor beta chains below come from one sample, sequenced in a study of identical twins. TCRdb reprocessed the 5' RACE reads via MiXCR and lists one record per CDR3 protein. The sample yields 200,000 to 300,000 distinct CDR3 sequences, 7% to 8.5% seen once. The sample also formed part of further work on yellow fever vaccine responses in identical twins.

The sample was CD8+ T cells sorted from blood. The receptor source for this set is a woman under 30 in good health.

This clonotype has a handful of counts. The CDR3: CASSISGGVTGELFF. CDR3 sequence (DNA): TGCGCCAGCAGCATTAGCGGGGGGGTCACCGGGGAGCTGTTTTTT. The chain uses TRBV4-1 and TRBJ2-2, with 11 positions matching TRBD2. The CDR3 is 15 amino acids. The V gene's germline CDR1 is MGHRA and CDR2 YSYEKL. Losses at the gene ends were 5 bases for V and 4 bases for J; bases not matched to a gene: 3.

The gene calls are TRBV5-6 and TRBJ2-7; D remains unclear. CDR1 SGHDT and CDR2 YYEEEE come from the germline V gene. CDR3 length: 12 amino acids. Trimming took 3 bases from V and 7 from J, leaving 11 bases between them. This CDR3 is CASSSQSPEQYF. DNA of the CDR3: TGTGCCAGCAGCTCACAGAGCCCTGAGCAGTACTTC.

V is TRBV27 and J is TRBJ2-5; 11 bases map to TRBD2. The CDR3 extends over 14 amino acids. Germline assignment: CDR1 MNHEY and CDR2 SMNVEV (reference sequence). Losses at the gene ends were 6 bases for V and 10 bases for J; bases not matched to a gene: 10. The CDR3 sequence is CASSPSYSGRDQYF. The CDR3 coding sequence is TGTGCCAGCAGCCCCTCCTATAGCGGGAGGGACCAGTACTTC.

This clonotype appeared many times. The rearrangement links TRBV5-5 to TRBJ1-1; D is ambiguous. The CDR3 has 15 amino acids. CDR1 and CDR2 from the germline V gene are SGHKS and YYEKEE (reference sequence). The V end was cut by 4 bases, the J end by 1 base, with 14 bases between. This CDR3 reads CASSRREVGNTEAFF. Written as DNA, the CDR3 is TGTGCCAGCAGCCGCCGGGAGGTCGGGAACACTGAAGCTTTCTTT. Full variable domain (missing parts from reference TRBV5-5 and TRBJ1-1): DAGVTQSPTHLIKTRGQQVTLRCSPISGHKSVSWYQQVLGQGPQFIFQYYEKEERGRGNFPDRFSARQFPNYSSELNVNALLLGDSALYLCASSRREVGNTEAFFGQGTRLTVV.

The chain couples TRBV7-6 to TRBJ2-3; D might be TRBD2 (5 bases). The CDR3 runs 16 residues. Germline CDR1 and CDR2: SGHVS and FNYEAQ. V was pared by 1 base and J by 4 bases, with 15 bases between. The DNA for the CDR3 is TGTGCCAGCAGCTTAGGGCTGGGAGTTATCGCAGATACGCAGTATTTT. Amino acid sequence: CASSLGLGVIADTQYF.

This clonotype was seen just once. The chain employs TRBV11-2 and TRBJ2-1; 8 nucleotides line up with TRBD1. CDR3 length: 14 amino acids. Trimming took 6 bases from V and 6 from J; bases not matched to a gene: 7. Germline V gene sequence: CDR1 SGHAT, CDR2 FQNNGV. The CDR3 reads CASSYRTGSNEQFF. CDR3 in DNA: TGTGCCAGCAGTTATCGGACAGGGTCCAATGAGCAGTTCTTC.

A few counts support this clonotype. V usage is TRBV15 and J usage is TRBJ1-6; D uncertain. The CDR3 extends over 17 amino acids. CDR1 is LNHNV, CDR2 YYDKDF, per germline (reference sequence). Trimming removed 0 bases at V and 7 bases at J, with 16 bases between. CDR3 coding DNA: TGTGCCACCAGCAGAGATAGCGGCAACAGAGGGAATTCACCCCTCCACTTT. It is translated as CATSRDSGNRGNSPLHF.

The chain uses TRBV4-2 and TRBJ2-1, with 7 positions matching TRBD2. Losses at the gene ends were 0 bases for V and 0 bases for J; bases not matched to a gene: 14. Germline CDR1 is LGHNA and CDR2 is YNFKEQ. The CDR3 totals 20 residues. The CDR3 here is CASSQDLVGLEVSSYNEQFF. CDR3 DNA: TGTGCCAGCAGCCAAGATCTAGTCGGACTAGAGGTGAGCTCCTACAATGAGCAGTTCTTC.

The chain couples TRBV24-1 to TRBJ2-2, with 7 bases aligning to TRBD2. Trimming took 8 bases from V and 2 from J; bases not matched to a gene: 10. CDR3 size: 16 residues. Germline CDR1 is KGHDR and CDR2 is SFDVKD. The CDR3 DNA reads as TGTGCCACCAACGGGGATCCGGGAGGAAACACCGGGGAGCTGTTTTTT. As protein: CATNGDPGGNTGELFF.

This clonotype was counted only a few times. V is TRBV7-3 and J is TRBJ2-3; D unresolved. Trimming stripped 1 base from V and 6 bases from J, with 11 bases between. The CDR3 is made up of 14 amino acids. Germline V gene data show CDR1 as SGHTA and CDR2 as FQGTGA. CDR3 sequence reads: CASSLSGKLDTQYF. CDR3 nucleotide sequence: TGTGCCAGCAGCTTAAGCGGAAAGCTGGATACGCAGTATTTT.

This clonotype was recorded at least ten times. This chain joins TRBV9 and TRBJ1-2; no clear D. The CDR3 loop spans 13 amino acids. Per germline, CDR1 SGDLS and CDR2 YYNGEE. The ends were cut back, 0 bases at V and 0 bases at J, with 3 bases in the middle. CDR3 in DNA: TGTGCCAGCAGCGTAGCAGCTAACTATGGCTACACCTTC. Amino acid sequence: CASSVAANYGYTF.

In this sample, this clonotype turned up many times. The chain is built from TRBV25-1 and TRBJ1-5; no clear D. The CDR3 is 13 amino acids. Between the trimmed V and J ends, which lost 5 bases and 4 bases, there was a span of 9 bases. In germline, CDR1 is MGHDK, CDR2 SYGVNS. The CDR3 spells CASSLSENQPQHF. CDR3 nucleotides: TGTGCCAGCAGTTTGTCAGAGAATCAGCCCCAGCATTTT.

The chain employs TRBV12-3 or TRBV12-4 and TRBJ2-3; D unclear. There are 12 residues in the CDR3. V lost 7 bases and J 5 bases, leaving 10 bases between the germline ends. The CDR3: CASTPDRDTQYF. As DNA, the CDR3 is TGTGCCAGCACTCCGGACCGAGATACGCAGTATTTT.

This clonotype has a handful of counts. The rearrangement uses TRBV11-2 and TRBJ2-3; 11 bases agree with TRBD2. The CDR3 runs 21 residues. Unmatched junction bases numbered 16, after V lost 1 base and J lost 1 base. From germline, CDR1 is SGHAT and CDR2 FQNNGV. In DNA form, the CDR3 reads TGTGCCAGCAGCTTAGTGGCTGTTACTAGCGGGAGAGGATGGGGCACAGATACGCAGTATTTT. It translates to CASSLVAVTSGRGWGTDTQYF. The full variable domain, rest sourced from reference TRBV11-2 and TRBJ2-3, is EAGVAQSPRYKIIEKRQSVAFWCNPISGHATLYWYQQILGQGPKLLIQFQNNGVVDDSQLPKDRFSAERLKGVDSTLKIQPAKLEDSAVYLCASSLVAVTSGRGWGTDTQYFGPGTRLTVL.

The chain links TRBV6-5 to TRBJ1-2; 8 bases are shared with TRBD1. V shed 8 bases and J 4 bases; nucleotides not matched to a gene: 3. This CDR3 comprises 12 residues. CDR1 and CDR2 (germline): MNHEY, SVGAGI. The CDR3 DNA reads TGTGCCAGCGGGACAGGAGCCTATGGCTACACCTTC. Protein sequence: CASGTGAYGYTF.

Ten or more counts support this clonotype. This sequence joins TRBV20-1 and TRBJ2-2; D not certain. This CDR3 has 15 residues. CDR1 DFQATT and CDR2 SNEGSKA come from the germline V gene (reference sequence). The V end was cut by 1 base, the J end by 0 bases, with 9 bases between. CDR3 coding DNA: TGCAGTGCTAGAGGGGTGACGGCGAACACCGGGGAGCTGTTTTTT. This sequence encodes CSARGVTANTGELFF.

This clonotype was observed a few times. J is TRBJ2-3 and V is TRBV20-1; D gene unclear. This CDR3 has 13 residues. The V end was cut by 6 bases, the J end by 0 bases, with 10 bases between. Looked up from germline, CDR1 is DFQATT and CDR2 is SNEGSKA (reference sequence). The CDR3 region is CSATRSSTDTQYF. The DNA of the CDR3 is TGCAGTGCGACAAGATCTAGCACAGATACGCAGTATTTT.

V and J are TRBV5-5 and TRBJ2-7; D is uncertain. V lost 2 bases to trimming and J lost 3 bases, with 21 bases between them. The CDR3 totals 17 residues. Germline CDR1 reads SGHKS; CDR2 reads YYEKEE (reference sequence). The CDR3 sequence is CASSLEPGPLSRYEQYF. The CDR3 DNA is TGTGCCAGCAGCTTAGAGCCGGGCCCCTTATCCCGCTACGAGCAGTACTTC.

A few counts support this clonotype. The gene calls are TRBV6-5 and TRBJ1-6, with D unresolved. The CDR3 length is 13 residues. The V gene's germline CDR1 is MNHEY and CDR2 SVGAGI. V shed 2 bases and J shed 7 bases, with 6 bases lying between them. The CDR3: CASSYGSNSPLHF. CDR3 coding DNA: TGTGCCAGCAGTTACGGTTCAAATTCACCCCTCCACTTT.

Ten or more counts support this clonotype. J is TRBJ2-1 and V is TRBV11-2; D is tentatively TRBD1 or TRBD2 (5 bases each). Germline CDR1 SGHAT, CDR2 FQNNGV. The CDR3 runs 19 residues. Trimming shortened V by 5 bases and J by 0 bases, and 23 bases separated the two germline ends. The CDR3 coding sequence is TGTGCCAGCAGCCTATACTATCCATGGGATGGGGGCTCCTACAATGAGCAGTTCTTC. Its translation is CASSLYYPWDGGSYNEQFF.